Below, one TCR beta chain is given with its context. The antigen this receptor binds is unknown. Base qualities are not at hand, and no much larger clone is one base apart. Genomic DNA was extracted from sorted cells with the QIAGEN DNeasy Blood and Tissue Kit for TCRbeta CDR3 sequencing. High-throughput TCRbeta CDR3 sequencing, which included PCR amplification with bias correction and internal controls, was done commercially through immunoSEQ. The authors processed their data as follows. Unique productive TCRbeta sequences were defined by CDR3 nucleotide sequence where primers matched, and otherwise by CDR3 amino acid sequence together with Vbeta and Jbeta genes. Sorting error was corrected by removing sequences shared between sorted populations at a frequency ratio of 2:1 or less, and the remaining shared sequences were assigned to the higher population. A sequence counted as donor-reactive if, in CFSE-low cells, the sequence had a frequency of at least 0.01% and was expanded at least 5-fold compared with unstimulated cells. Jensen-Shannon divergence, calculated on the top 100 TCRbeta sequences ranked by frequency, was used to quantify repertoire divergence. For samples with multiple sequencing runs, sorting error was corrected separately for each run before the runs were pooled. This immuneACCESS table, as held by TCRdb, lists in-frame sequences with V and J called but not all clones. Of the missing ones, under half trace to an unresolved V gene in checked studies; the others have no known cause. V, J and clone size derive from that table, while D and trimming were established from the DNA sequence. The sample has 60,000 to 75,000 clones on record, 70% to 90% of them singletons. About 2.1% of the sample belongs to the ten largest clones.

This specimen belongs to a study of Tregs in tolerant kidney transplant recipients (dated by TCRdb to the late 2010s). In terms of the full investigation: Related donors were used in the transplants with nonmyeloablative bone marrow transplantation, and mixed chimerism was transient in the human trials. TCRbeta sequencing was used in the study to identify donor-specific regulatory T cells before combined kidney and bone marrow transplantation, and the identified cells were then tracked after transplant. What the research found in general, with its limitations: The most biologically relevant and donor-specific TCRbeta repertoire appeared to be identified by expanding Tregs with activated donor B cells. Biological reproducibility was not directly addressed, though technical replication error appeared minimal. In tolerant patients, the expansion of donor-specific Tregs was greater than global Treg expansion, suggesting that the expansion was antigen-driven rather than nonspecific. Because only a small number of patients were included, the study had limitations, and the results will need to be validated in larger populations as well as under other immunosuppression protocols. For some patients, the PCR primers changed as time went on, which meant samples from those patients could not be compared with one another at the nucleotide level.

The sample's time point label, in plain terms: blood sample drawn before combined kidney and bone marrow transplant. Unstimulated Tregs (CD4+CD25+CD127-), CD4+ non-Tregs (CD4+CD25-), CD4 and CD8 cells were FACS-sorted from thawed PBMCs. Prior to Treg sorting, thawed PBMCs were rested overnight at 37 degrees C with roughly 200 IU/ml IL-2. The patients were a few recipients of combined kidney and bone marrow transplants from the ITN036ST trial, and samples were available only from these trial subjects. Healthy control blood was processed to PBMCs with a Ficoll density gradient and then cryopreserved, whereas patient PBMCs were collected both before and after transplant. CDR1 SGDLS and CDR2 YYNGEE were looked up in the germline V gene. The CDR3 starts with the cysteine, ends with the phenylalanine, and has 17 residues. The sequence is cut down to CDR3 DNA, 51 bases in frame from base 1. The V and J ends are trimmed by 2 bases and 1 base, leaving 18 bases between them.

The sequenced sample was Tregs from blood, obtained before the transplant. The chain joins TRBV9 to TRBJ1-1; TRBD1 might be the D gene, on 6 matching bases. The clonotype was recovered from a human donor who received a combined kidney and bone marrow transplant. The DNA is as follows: TGTGCCAGCAGCGTCCTCTGGATGGGGGGACAGAACACTGAAGCTTTCTTT. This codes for CASSVLWMGGQNTEAFF.